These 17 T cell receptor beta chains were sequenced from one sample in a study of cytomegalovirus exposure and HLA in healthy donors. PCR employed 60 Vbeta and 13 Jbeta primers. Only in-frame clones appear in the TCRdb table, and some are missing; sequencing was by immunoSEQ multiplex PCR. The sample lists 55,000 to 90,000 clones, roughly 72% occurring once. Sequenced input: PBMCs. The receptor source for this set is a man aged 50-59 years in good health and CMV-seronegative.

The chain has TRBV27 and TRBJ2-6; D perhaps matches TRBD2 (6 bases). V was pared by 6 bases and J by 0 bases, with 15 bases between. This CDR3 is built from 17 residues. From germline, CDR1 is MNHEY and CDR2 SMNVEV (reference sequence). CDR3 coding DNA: TGTGCCAGCAGGCGGGACCTTATGGACTCTGGGGCCAACGTCCTGACTTTC. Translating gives CASRRDLMDSGANVLTF.

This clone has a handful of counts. The CDR3 bases are TGTGCCAGTAGGGATAGGGGGTTCTATGGCTACACCTTC. Its translation: CASRDRGFYGYTF. The chain is built from TRBV19 and TRBJ1-2, with TRBD1 as a possible D gene (6 bases). The V end lost 6 bases, the J end lost 4 bases, and 12 bases lay between the germline ends. Germline CDR1 is LNHDA and CDR2 is SQIVND (reference sequence). The CDR3 totals 13 residues.

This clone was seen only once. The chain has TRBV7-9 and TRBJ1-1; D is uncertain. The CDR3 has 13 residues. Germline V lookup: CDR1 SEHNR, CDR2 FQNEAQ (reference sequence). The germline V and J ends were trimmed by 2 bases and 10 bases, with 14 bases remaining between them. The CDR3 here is CASSLSSGIGAFF. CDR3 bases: TGTGCCAGCAGCTTATCATCGGGGATCGGAGCTTTCTTT.

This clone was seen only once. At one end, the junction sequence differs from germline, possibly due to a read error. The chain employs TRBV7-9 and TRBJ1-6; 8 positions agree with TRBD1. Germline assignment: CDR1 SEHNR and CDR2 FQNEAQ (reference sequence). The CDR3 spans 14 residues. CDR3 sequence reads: CASRTTGVNSPLHF. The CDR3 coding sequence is TGCGCCAGCAGGACGACAGGGGTCAATTCACCCCTCCACTTT.

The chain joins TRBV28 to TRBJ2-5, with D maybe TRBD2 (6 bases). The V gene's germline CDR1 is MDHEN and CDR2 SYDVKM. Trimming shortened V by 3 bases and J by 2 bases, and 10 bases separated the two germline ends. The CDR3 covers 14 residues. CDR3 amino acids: CASSFGGVQETQYF. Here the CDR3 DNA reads TGTGCCAGCAGTTTCGGCGGGGTACAAGAGACCCAGTACTTC.

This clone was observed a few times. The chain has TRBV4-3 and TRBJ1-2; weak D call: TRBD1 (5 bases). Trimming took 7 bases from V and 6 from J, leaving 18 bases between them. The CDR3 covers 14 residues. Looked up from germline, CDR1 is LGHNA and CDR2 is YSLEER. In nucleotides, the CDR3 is TGCGCCAGCAACACCCTAGGGGCAGGGAATGGCTACACCTTC. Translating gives CASNTLGAGNGYTF.

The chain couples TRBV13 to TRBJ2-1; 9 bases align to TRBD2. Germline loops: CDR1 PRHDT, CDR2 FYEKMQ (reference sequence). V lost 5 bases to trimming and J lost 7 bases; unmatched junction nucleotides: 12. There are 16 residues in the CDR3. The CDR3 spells CASSLFAGGIGNEQFF. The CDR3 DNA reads TGTGCCAGCAGCCTCTTCGCGGGGGGGATTGGGAATGAGCAGTTCTTC.

The CDR3 DNA is TGTGCCAGTACCGAGCCCCCCTCGAATTCACCCCTCCACTTT. It is translated as CASTEPPSNSPLHF. The chain couples TRBV19 to TRBJ1-6; D remains ambiguous. The CDR3 extends over 14 amino acids. V was clipped by 7 bases and J by 7 bases, with 14 bases between them. From germline, CDR1 is LNHDA and CDR2 SQIVND (reference sequence). The full variable domain, its missing parts supplied by reference TRBV19 and TRBJ1-6, is DGGITQSPKYLFRKEGQNVTLSCEQNLNHDAMYWYRQDPGQGLRLIYYSQIVNDFQKGDIAEGYSVSREKKESFPLTVTSAQKNPTAFYLCASTEPPSNSPLHFGNGTRLTVT.

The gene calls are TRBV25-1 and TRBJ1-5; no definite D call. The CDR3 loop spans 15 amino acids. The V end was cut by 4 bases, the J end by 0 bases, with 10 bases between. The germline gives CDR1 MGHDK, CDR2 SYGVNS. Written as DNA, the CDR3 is TGTGCCAGCAGTGGCACTTCAGGTAGCAATCAGCCCCAGCATTTT. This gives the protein CASSGTSGSNQPQHF.

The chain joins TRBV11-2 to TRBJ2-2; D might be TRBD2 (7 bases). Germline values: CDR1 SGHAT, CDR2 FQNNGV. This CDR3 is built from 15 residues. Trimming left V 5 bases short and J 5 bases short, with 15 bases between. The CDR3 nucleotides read TGTGCCAGCAGCACCGGGGGGCCGCTGACCGGGGAGCTGTTTTTT. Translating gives CASSTGGPLTGELFF.

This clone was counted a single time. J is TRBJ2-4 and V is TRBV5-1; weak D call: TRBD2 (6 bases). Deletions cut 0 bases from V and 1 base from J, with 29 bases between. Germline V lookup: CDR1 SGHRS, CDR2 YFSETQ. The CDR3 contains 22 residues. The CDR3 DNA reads TGCGCCAGCAGCTTGGGTCGAGGGATGGGTATGGCTAGCGACGTGGCCAAAAACATTCAGTACTTC. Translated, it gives CASSLGRGMGMASDVAKNIQYF.

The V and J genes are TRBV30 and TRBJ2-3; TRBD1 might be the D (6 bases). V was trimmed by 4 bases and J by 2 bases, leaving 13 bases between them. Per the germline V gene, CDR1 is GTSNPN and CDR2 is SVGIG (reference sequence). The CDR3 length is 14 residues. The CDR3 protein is CAWIEGHPTDTQYF. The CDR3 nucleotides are TGTGCCTGGATCGAGGGACACCCCACAGATACGCAGTATTTT. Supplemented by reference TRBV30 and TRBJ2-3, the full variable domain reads SQTIHQWPATLVQPVGSPLSLECTVEGTSNPNLYWYRQAAGRGLQLLFYSVGIGQISSEVPQNLSASRPQDRQFILSSKKLLLSDSGFYLCAWIEGHPTDTQYFGPGTRLTVL.

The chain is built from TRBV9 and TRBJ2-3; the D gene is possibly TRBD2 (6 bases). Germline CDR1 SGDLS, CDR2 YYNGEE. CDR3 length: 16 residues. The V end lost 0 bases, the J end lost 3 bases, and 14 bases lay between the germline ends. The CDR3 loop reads CASSVGTGVWTDTQYF. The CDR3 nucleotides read TGTGCCAGCAGCGTAGGAACGGGAGTCTGGACAGATACGCAGTATTTT.

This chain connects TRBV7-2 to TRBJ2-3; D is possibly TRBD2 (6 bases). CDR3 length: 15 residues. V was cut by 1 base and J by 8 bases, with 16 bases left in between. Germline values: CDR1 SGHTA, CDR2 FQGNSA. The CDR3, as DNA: TGTGCCAGCAGCTTAGAGCTGGGACTGGTTCGTACGCAGTATTTT. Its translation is CASSLELGLVRTQYF.

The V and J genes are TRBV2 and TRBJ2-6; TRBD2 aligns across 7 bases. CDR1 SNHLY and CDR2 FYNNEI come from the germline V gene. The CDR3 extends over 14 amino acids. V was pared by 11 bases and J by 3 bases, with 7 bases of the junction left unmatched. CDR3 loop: CARGGGGGANVLTF. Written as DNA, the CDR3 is TGTGCCCGCGGCGGGGGAGGTGGGGCCAACGTCCTGACTTTC.

DNA of the CDR3: TGTGCCAGCAGTTTAAAGACTAGCGGGGACTACGAGCAGTACTTC. Protein sequence: CASSLKTSGDYEQYF. The rearrangement joins TRBV27 to TRBJ2-7, with 11 nucleotides matching TRBD2. Germline V gives CDR1 MNHEY, CDR2 SMNVEV (reference sequence). The CDR3 consists of 15 residues. Germline trimming cut 2 bases from V and 3 bases from J; bases unmatched to any gene: 3.

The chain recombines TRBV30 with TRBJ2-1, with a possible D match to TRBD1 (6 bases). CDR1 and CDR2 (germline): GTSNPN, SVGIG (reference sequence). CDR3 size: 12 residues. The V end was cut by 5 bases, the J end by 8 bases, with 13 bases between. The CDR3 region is CAWGDKYDEQFF. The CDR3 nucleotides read TGTGCCTGGGGGGACAAATACGATGAGCAGTTCTTC. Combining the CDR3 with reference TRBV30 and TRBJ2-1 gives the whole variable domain SQTIHQWPATLVQPVGSPLSLECTVEGTSNPNLYWYRQAAGRGLQLLFYSVGIGQISSEVPQNLSASRPQDRQFILSSKKLLLSDSGFYLCAWGDKYDEQFFGPGTRLTVL.